What follows describes a single T cell receptor (beta chain). Antigen specificity is unknown. Per germline, CDR1 LNHDA and CDR2 SQIVND (reference sequence). The length of the CDR3 is 14 residues. V dropped 2 bases and J dropped 7 bases, with 15 bases sitting between them. These data belong to a study of PD-L1 blockade in urothelial cancer. About the study: The median T cell count in blood samples was 141,255. Regarding the study as a whole: Patients with below-median pretreatment blood clonality survived longer.

Time point denoted: pretreatment peripheral blood. Urothelial carcinoma in patients was locally advanced or metastatic. The templates were synthetic TCR analogs, and they were spiked into each PCR. The method was immunoSEQ multiplex PCR; TCRdb's version includes in-frame clones alone and lacks a portion of them. This sample carries some 50,000 clones, around 88% of them seen once, and the ten largest clones take about 14%. The input for sequencing was PBMCs, taken around atezolizumab (anti-PD-L1) treatment. This sequence was found in a woman aged 55 to 70 with urothelial cancer. J is TRBJ2-7 and V is TRBV19; TRBD1 is a possible D gene (6 bases). The CDR3 loop is CASSISPPQGEQYF. Written as DNA, the CDR3 is TGTGCCAGTAGTATATCTCCCCCCCAGGGGGAGCAGTACTTC.